The 13 T cell receptor beta chains reported below all come from one sample, sequenced in a study of OX40 agonist ivuxolimab in advanced cancers. Library preparation was by the immunoSEQ multiplex PCR assay. Held by TCRdb, this immuneACCESS table contains in-frame sequences only and omits some clones. Under half of the omission traces to an unresolved V gene where checked; the cause of the rest is unknown. Within this sample are about 80,000 clones, with over 80% of them counted one time only. The ten largest clonotypes hold over 8.5% of the sample. This specimen consisted of CD4+ or CD8+ T cells sorted from blood, obtained in a trial of the OX40 agonist ivuxolimab. The receptors shown here come from an adult with an advanced solid tumor such as melanoma, head and neck, liver or kidney cancer.

The rearrangement links TRBV29-1 to TRBJ2-3; 8 bases are a match to TRBD1. The V and J ends lost 5 bases and 4 bases, in that order; junction bases with no gene match: 5. CDR1 and CDR2 (germline): SQVTM, ANQGSEA. This CDR3 has 13 amino acids. DNA of the CDR3: TGCAGCGTTCCGGGACAGGTGGCAGATACGCAGTATTTT. It translates to CSVPGQVADTQYF.

The chain joins TRBV7-6 to TRBJ2-7, with 9 bases that match TRBD1. The length of the CDR3 is 14 residues. V gave up 5 bases and J gave up 3 bases; unmatched junction bases: 5. Germline V gene data show CDR1 as SGHVS and CDR2 as FNYEAQ. CDR3 bases: TGTGCCAGCAGCGTTGGGACAGGGCTCTACGAGCAGTACTTC. This gives the protein CASSVGTGLYEQYF.

The chain employs TRBV5-6 and TRBJ1-1; 7 nucleotides align to TRBD1. V was clipped by 4 bases and J by 0 bases; unmatched bases: 12. Germline CDR1 and CDR2: SGHDT and YYEEEE. CDR3 size: 17 residues. As DNA, the CDR3 is TGTGCCAGCAGCCCCGACAGGGTAGGGGGGATGAACACTGAAGCTTTCTTT. Protein product: CASSPDRVGGMNTEAFF.

The V gene is TRBV29-1, the J gene TRBJ2-5; a possible D gene is TRBD2 (5 bases). The V gene's germline CDR1 is SQVTM and CDR2 ANQGSEA. The CDR3 extends over 13 amino acids. Trimming took off 2 bases at V and 1 base at J, with 8 bases between the two ends. CDR3 sequence: CSVETRLQETQYF. The DNA of the CDR3 is TGCAGCGTTGAAACTAGACTCCAAGAGACCCAGTACTTC.

The chain joins TRBV9 to TRBJ2-7; TRBD2 matches at 13 bases. The CDR3 totals 16 residues. The junction had 10 bases not matched to a gene; V was cut back by 4 bases and J by 6 bases. Germline CDR1 reads SGDLS; CDR2 reads YYNGEE. The CDR3 DNA reads as TGTGCCAGCAGCTCCCGACTAGCGGGGGGCTCCGGCGAGCAGTACTTC. As protein: CASSSRLAGGSGEQYF.

The chain is built from TRBV5-1 and TRBJ1-3, with a possible D match to TRBD1 (6 bases). This CDR3 comprises 18 residues. V gave up 0 bases and J gave up 0 bases, with 16 bases separating them. The germline V gene encodes CDR1 SGHRS and CDR2 YFSETQ. The CDR3 is CASSLDRVIFGSGNTIYF. The CDR3 region has the DNA TGCGCCAGCAGCTTGGACAGGGTAATTTTTGGCTCTGGAAACACCATATATTTT.

The genes are TRBV5-1 and TRBJ2-3; D unclear. The CDR3 runs 12 residues. V gave up 0 bases and J gave up 4 bases, with 3 bases separating them. Germline V gene sequence: CDR1 SGHRS, CDR2 YFSETQ. The CDR3 sequence is CASSLEADTQYF. For the CDR3, the DNA is TGCGCCAGCAGCTTGGAGGCAGATACGCAGTATTTT. Supplemented by reference TRBV5-1 and TRBJ2-3, the full variable domain reads KAGVTQTPRYLIKTRGQQVTLSCSPISGHRSVSWYQQTPGQGLQFLFEYFSETQRNKGNFPGRFSGRQFSNSRSEMNVSTLELGDSALYLCASSLEADTQYFGPGTRLTVL.

The J gene is TRBJ1-3, the V gene TRBV19, with no clear D. Trimming took off 4 bases at V and 2 bases at J, with 6 bases between the two ends. Germline CDR1 reads LNHDA; CDR2 reads SQIVND (reference sequence). This CDR3 has 13 amino acids. This chain's CDR3 is CASSSSAGNTIYF. The CDR3 DNA follows: TGTGCCAGTAGTAGCTCAGCTGGAAACACCATATATTTT.

This clone was seen only a few times. The CDR3, as DNA: TGTGCCAGCAGCTTAGAACAGGGAGGTTACTATGGCTACACCTTC. Protein: CASSLEQGGYYGYTF. V gene TRBV11-2 combines with J gene TRBJ1-2; the D gene is possibly TRBD1 (6 bases). This CDR3 spans 15 amino acids. Trimming took 0 bases from V and 3 from J, leaving 11 bases between them. Germline loops: CDR1 SGHAT, CDR2 FQNNGV.

This sequence joins TRBV7-9 and TRBJ1-3, with D hard to call. The germline CDR1 and CDR2 sequences are SEHNR and FQNEAQ (reference sequence). CDR3 length equals 14 residues. V was trimmed by 6 bases and J by 2 bases, leaving 11 bases between them. This CDR3 reads CASSPFAAGNTIYF. The CDR3 DNA sequence: TGTGCCAGCAGTCCGTTCGCTGCTGGAAACACCATATATTTT.

The V call is TRBV29-1, the J call TRBJ1-2, with D tentatively TRBD1 (5 bases). The CDR3 consists of 14 residues. V lost 7 bases and J lost 2, with 17 bases in between. Germline assignment: CDR1 SQVTM and CDR2 ANQGSEA. Here the CDR3 reads CSAPQGGVNYGYTF. The CDR3 nucleotides are TGCAGCGCCCCCCAGGGAGGGGTCAACTATGGCTACACCTTC.

The V gene is TRBV6-1, the J gene TRBJ2-3; a possible D gene is TRBD2 (6 bases). There are 15 residues in the CDR3. Germline CDR1 reads MNHNS; CDR2 reads SASEGT. Trimming shortened V by 5 bases and J by 2 bases, and 14 bases separated the two germline ends. CDR3: CASSPIAGPTDTQYF. The CDR3 bases are TGTGCCAGCAGTCCGATCGCGGGGCCCACAGATACGCAGTATTTT.

The CDR3 DNA follows: TGTGCCAGCAGCTTAGGCGGGGGGGACCAAGAGACCCAGTACTTC. This encodes CASSLGGGDQETQYF. V is TRBV7-3 and J is TRBJ2-5; 9 nucleotides line up with TRBD2. This CDR3 is 15 amino acids long. Germline assignment: CDR1 SGHTA and CDR2 FQGTGA. The J segment lost 0 bases and the V segment lost 2 bases, leaving 1 base of the junction unmatched.